This paragraph covers one T cell receptor beta chain sequence. This specimen belongs to a study of blood T cell repertoires in COVID-19. Study at large: Acute and convalescent COVID-19 samples came from the United States, Italy and Spain. T cells, B-cell-depleted T cells, or PBMCs supplied cDNA or gDNA.

Profiled with immunoSEQ multiplex PCR; TCRdb holds only in-frame clones, not every one. The sample holds 300,000 to 400,000 clones; 65% to 90% are singletons and the top ten take approximately 7.5%. The sample consisted of peripheral blood. This sequence was found in a human donor in a cohort sampled during active COVID-19.

The CDR3 coding sequence is TGTGCCAGCAGCCCAGCGAGAACCTACACCTTC. Amino acid sequence: CASSPARTYTF. The gene calls are TRBV7-6 and TRBJ1-2; D remains ambiguous. This CDR3 is built from 11 residues. V was trimmed by 5 bases and J by 10 bases, leaving 11 bases between them. CDR1 and CDR2 from the germline V gene are SGHVS and FNYEAQ.